What follows are 19 T cell receptor beta chains derived from one specimen sequenced in a study of early T cells in non-severe SARS-CoV-2 infection. TCRdb re-called the 5' RACE reads with MiXCR, one entry per CDR3 protein. The table shows tens of thousands of distinct CDR3 sequences, with under 15% occurring only once. Source: whole blood, taken at baseline. Receptors originate from an adult who was a healthcare worker with PCR-confirmed SARS-CoV-2 infection or an uninfected control (not recorded which).

This clonotype turned up a few times. This chain joins TRBV5-1 and TRBJ2-5; D is possibly TRBD1 or TRBD2 (5 bases each). Deletions cut 0 bases from V and 1 base from J, with 10 bases between. CDR1 and CDR2 from the germline V gene are SGHRS and YFSETQ. The CDR3 loop spans 15 amino acids. In DNA form, the CDR3 reads TGCGCCAGCAGCTTGGTCGGGGCGCCCCAAGAGACCCAGTACTTC. This codes for CASSLVGAPQETQYF.

This clonotype was seen ten or more times. The chain recombines TRBV3-1 with TRBJ2-1; 13 bases agree with TRBD2. Germline V gene data show CDR1 as LGHDT and CDR2 as YNNKEL (reference sequence). The CDR3 is made up of 15 amino acids. V lost 8 bases to trimming and J lost 8 bases; unmatched junction nucleotides: 9. CDR3 in amino acids: CASATSGRARYEQFF. CDR3 nucleotides: TGTGCCAGCGCTACTAGCGGGAGGGCCAGGTATGAGCAGTTCTTC.

This clonotype was observed a few times. V and J are TRBV27 and TRBJ2-4, with TRBD2 matching 8 bases. The CDR3 covers 19 residues. The germline CDR1 and CDR2 sequences are MNHEY and SMNVEV (reference sequence). The V gene end was trimmed by 2 bases and the J gene end by 0 bases; junction bases not matched to a gene: 12. CDR3 region: CASSLIASGSSLAKNIQYF. The CDR3 bases are TGTGCCAGCAGTTTAATTGCCAGCGGGAGCTCACTAGCCAAAAACATTCAGTACTTC.

This clonotype was found many times. This chain uses TRBV27 with TRBJ2-4, with TRBD1 as a possible D gene (5 bases). CDR3 length equals 13 residues. Per germline, CDR1 MNHEY and CDR2 SMNVEV (reference sequence). Trimming shortened V by 5 bases and J by 9 bases, and 14 bases separated the two germline ends. CDR3 bases: TGTGCCAGCAGTAGGCAGGGCGCCGGCATTCAGTACTTC. It encodes CASSRQGAGIQYF.

The rearrangement uses TRBV5-6 and TRBJ1-2; D ambiguous. Germline CDR1 and CDR2: SGHDT and YYEEEE. The length of the CDR3 is 13 residues. Trimming took 2 bases from V and 4 from J, leaving 9 bases between them. The CDR3 region is CASSLPASYGYTF. The CDR3 DNA reads TGTGCCAGCAGCTTACCGGCATCCTATGGCTACACCTTC.

This clonotype has only a few counts. The V gene is TRBV5-1, the J gene TRBJ1-1; D is unclear. The CDR3 runs to 16 residues. The germline V gene encodes CDR1 SGHRS and CDR2 YFSETQ. Trimming removed 7 bases from V and 0 bases from J, with 19 bases in between. CDR3 sequence: CASHPSTDGMNTEAFF. DNA of the CDR3: TGCGCCAGCCATCCCTCTACCGATGGGATGAACACTGAAGCTTTCTTT.

This clonotype was seen more than once but under ten times. This chain joins TRBV18 and TRBJ1-2, with unresolved D. V was pared by 5 bases and J by 0 bases, with 7 bases between. This CDR3 region has 13 residues. Per germline, CDR1 KGHSH and CDR2 LQKENI. CDR3 sequence (DNA): TGTGCCAGCTCAACCGGGGCTAACTATGGCTACACCTTC. Translated, it gives CASSTGANYGYTF.

The chain carries TRBV12-3 or TRBV12-4 and TRBJ1-6; 7 bases match TRBD1. The CDR3 loop spans 16 amino acids. J gave up 4 bases and V 3 bases, and 6 bases lay outside the gene matches. CDR3 residues: CASSLGRGFYNSPLHF. The CDR3 nucleotides are TGTGCCAGCAGTTTGGGCAGGGGGTTTTATAATTCACCCCTCCACTTT.

This clonotype was seen ten or more times. The CDR3 DNA sequence: TGTGCGCTCTTACTAGCGCCAGCGAACACCGGGGAGCTGTTTTTT. This gives the protein CALLLAPANTGELFF. The rearrangement uses TRBV12-3 or TRBV12-4 and TRBJ2-2, with 7 bases aligning to TRBD2. This CDR3 has 15 amino acids.

V is TRBV5-1 and J is TRBJ2-3; 10 bases map to TRBD2. This CDR3 comprises 15 residues. Trimming removed 4 bases from V and 4 bases from J; junction bases left unmatched: 6. In germline, CDR1 is SGHRS, CDR2 YFSETQ. The CDR3 is CASSRAGGQSDTQYF. CDR3 bases: TGCGCCAGCAGCCGAGCGGGAGGGCAGTCAGATACGCAGTATTTT.

This clonotype was found many times. The chain combines TRBV6-4 with TRBJ2-3; D is unresolved. This CDR3 is built from 14 residues. The V and J ends lost 0 bases and 0 bases respectively, with 4 bases between them. Germline V CDR1 and CDR2: MRHNA, SNTAGT. CDR3 region: CASSDSTSTDTQYF. DNA for the CDR3: TGTGCCAGCAGTGACTCGACTAGCACAGATACGCAGTATTTT.

At least ten counts were recorded for this clonotype. The J gene is TRBJ2-7, the V gene TRBV7-9, with a tentative D call TRBD1 (6 bases). The CDR3 is 13 residues long. The V end lost 0 bases, the J end lost 6 bases, and 9 bases lay between the germline ends. Per germline, CDR1 SEHNR and CDR2 FQNEAQ (reference sequence). The CDR3 nucleotides are TGTGCCAGCAGCTTAGCAGAAGGGGGCGAGCAGTACTTC. Translation: CASSLAEGGEQYF. Full variable domain (outside the CDR3, taken from reference TRBV7-9 and TRBJ2-7): DTGVSQNPRHKITKRGQNVTFRCDPISEHNRLYWYRQTLGQGPEFLTYFQNEAQLEKSRLLSDRFSAERPKGSFSTLEIQRTEQGDSAMYLCASSLAEGGEQYFGPGTRLTVT.

V usage is TRBV29-1 and J usage is TRBJ2-1; no clear D gene. V was shortened by 4 bases and J by 6 bases, with 7 bases between the two germline ends. Germline lookup yields CDR1 SQVTM and CDR2 ANQGSEA. The CDR3 covers 11 residues. CDR3 region: CSVGSFNEQFF. The CDR3 DNA follows: TGCAGCGTTGGGTCTTTCAATGAGCAGTTCTTC.

This clonotype has just a few counts. This chain uses TRBV27 with TRBJ2-5; a possible D gene is TRBD1 (6 bases). Germline V lookup: CDR1 MNHEY, CDR2 SMNVEV (reference sequence). V dropped 5 bases and J dropped 7 bases, with 20 bases sitting between them. The CDR3 has 15 residues. The CDR3 protein is CASSPPGQLQGTQYF. As DNA, the CDR3 is TGTGCCAGCAGTCCACCTGGACAGCTACAGGGGACCCAGTACTTC.

This chain uses TRBV7-9 with TRBJ2-7; tentatively, D is TRBD1 or TRBD2 (5 bases each). CDR1 and CDR2 from the germline V gene are SEHNR and FQNEAQ (reference sequence). The CDR3 sequence is 13 residues long. V was cut by 4 bases and J by 9 bases, with 16 bases left in between. CDR3 DNA: TGTGCCAGCAGCTCCGGGACCATAGCCGGGCAGTACTTC. Residues: CASSSGTIAGQYF.

This clonotype has just a few counts. The CDR3 DNA is TGTGCCAGCAGCCATAGCGGAAACACAGATACGCAGTATTTT. Protein: CASSHSGNTDTQYF. V gene TRBV11-2 combines with J gene TRBJ2-3, with D perhaps TRBD2 (6 bases). Trimming stripped 5 bases from V and 2 bases from J, with 11 bases between. Germline-derived CDR1 and CDR2 are SGHAT and FQNNGV. The CDR3 extends over 14 amino acids.

V is TRBV19 and J is TRBJ2-4; possible D gene TRBD2, 6 bases. Trimming took 3 bases from V and 4 from J, leaving 16 bases between them. The CDR3 loop spans 16 amino acids. From germline, CDR1 is LNHDA and CDR2 SQIVND (reference sequence). CDR3 nucleotides: TGTGCCAGTAGTATTAGGGAGGCCGCCGGAAAAAACATTCAGTACTTC. Residues: CASSIREAAGKNIQYF.

This clonotype was found many times. The chain uses TRBV3-1 and TRBJ2-5; no firm D call. CDR3 length: 12 amino acids. V was trimmed by 4 bases and J by 5 bases, leaving 8 bases between them. CDR1 and CDR2 from the germline V gene are LGHDT and YNNKEL (reference sequence). The chain's CDR3 is CASSLARETQYF. The CDR3 nucleotides are TGTGCCAGCAGCCTGGCCAGGGAGACCCAGTACTTC.

V is TRBV20-1 and J is TRBJ2-4; 16 nucleotides match TRBD2. CDR1 and CDR2 (germline): DFQATT, SNEGSKA (reference sequence). This CDR3 spans 20 amino acids. After removal of 0 bases from V and 0 bases from J, the junction contained 8 bases not matched to a gene. CDR3 protein: CSARDSGTSGRALAKNIQYF. CDR3 coding DNA: TGCAGTGCTAGAGATTCCGGGACTAGCGGGAGGGCCTTAGCCAAAAACATTCAGTACTTC.